This passage covers 10 T cell receptor beta chains from one sample sequenced in a study of blood T cell repertoires in COVID-19. Assay: immunoSEQ multiplex PCR; the TCRdb copy retains only in-frame clones and omits some. The data contain under 250,000 clones, over 90% of them seen just once; the ten biggest clones take up roughly 0.89%. The sample taken for sequencing was peripheral blood. All receptors derive from a man between 25 and 39 years old with COVID-19, enrolled during active disease.

The chain combines TRBV6-1 with TRBJ1-2; tentative D call: TRBD1 (5 bases). Germline V CDR1 and CDR2: MNHNS, SASEGT. The CDR3 is 12 residues long. The ends were cut back, 2 bases at V and 7 bases at J, with 8 bases in the middle. The CDR3 spells CASSERGFGYTF. DNA of the CDR3: TGTGCCAGCAGTGAACGGGGGTTTGGCTACACCTTC.

The genes are TRBV4-1 and TRBJ1-4; D remains unclear. V was shortened by 1 base and J by 0 bases, with 9 bases between the two germline ends. Germline CDR1 and CDR2: MGHRA and YSYEKL. This CDR3 has 16 residues. The CDR3 nucleotides are TGCGCCAGCAGCCAAGGGACTGTTGCAACTAATGAAAAACTGTTTTTT. Translation gives CASSQGTVATNEKLFF.

The rearrangement uses TRBV6-5 and TRBJ1-2; 7 bases map to TRBD1. Germline assignment: CDR1 MNHEY and CDR2 SVGAGI. Trimming took 2 bases from V and 4 from J; bases not matched to a gene: 10. The length of the CDR3 is 16 residues. The CDR3 loop is CASSYLVADRLYGYTF. For the CDR3, the DNA is TGTGCCAGCAGTTACCTCGTCGCGGACAGGCTCTATGGCTACACCTTC.

The chain recombines TRBV11-2 with TRBJ1-2; 8 bases map to TRBD1. V dropped 2 bases and J dropped 4; count of bases not matched to a gene: 6. The CDR3 spans 15 residues. In germline, CDR1 is SGHAT, CDR2 FQNNGV. The CDR3 bases are TGTGCCAGCAGCTTAACCGGACAGGGCGGCTATGGCTACACCTTC. Protein: CASSLTGQGGYGYTF. The whole variable domain, remainder taken from reference TRBV11-2 and TRBJ1-2, is EAGVAQSPRYKIIEKRQSVAFWCNPISGHATLYWYQQILGQGPKLLIQFQNNGVVDDSQLPKDRFSAERLKGVDSTLKIQPAKLEDSAVYLCASSLTGQGGYGYTFGSGTRLTVV.

The V gene is TRBV12-5, the J gene TRBJ2-7; 7 bases are a match to TRBD1. Germline CDR1 LGHNT, CDR2 FRNRAP. This CDR3 spans 17 amino acids. The V segment lost 3 bases and the J segment 0 bases; nucleotides outside the gene matches: 11. The DNA for the CDR3 is TGTGCTAGTGGTTTAAGGGTTCCGGGACAGAGCTCCTACGAGCAGTACTTC. Its protein product is CASGLRVPGQSSYEQYF.

The chain couples TRBV27 to TRBJ1-6; D might be TRBD1 (6 bases). The ends were cut back, 6 bases at V and 1 base at J, with 13 bases in the middle. CDR1 MNHEY and CDR2 SMNVEV come from the germline V gene (reference sequence). This CDR3 has 16 residues. CDR3 nucleotides: TGTGCCAGCAGCATAGCAGGGGCTTCCTATAATTCACCCCTCCACTTT. It codes for CASSIAGASYNSPLHF.

This chain uses TRBV6-2 or TRBV6-3 with TRBJ1-2; 7 nucleotides agree with TRBD1. The CDR3 sequence is 16 residues long. Trimming at V came to 0 bases and at J to 7 bases, leaving 11 bases not matched to a gene. The germline CDR1 and CDR2 sequences are MNHEY and SVGEGT. CDR3 in amino acids: CASSYSPGQARPGYTF. As DNA, the CDR3 is TGTGCCAGCAGTTACTCGCCCGGACAGGCCAGACCTGGCTACACCTTC.

This clone was seen a single time. The chain couples TRBV11-2 to TRBJ1-4; 7 positions match TRBD1. Germline assignment: CDR1 SGHAT and CDR2 FQNNGV. The J segment lost 6 bases and the V segment lost 1 base, leaving 8 bases of the junction unmatched. CDR3 length: 16 residues. CDR3 in amino acids: CASSLGSTGQDEKLFF. CDR3 DNA: TGTGCCAGCAGCTTAGGTTCCACAGGACAGGATGAAAAACTGTTTTTT.

This chain uses TRBV24-1 with TRBJ2-1; D possibly corresponds to TRBD2 (6 bases). V dropped 3 bases and J dropped 0 bases, with 11 bases sitting between them. This CDR3 comprises 16 residues. Per the germline V gene, CDR1 is KGHDR and CDR2 is SFDVKD. In DNA, the CDR3 is TGTGCCACCAGTGATGGGGGGAAGAGCTCCTACAATGAGCAGTTCTTC. Protein: CATSDGGKSSYNEQFF.

The chain is built from TRBV6-5 and TRBJ2-7; no firm D call. Germline V gene sequence: CDR1 MNHEY, CDR2 SVGAGI. V lost 0 bases to trimming and J lost 3 bases, with 15 bases between them. This CDR3 is 16 amino acids long. This CDR3 is CASSYSVVNHGYEQYF. As DNA, the CDR3 is TGTGCCAGCAGTTACTCCGTCGTCAACCACGGCTACGAGCAGTACTTC.